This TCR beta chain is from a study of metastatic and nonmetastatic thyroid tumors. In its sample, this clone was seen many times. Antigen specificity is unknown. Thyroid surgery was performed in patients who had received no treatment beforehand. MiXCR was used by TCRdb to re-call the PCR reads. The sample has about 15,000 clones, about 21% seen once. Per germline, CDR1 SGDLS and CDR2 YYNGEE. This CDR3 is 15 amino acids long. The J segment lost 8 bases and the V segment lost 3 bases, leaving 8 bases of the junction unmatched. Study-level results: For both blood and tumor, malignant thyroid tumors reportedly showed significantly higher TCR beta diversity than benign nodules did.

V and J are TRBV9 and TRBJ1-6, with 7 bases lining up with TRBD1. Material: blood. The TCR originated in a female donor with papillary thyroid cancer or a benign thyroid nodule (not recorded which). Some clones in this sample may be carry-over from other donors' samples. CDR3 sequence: CASSATGRGDSPLHF. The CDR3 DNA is TGTGCCAGCAGCGCGACAGGGCGAGGAGATTCACCCCTCCACTTT.